A selection of T cell receptor beta chains follows, all from one sample in a study of T cells of healthy individuals. MiXCR, applied by TCRdb to the 5' RACE reads, yields one record per CDR3 protein. The table has about 53,000 distinct CDR3 sequences, roughly 15% seen once. The receptors shown here come from a human donor in good health. Both conserved end residues are part of each CDR3. D genes are given only for firm matches. Clone size appears in some rows only: once, few, many, or a class for an expanded clone.

J,V,size,D,DNA,CDR3
TRBJ2-1,TRBV10-2,NA,NA,TGCGCCAGCAGTGAAGGGTATGAGCAGTTCTTC,CASSEGYEQFF
TRBJ2-2,TRBV20-1,NA,NA,TGCAGTGCTACCCCGCCCAGGCGCGGCGCGAACACCGGGGAGCTGTTTTTT,CSATPPRRGANTGELFF
TRBJ1-1,TRBV6-5,many,NA,TGTGCCAGCAGTTCCTCGCAGATGAAGATCTCTGAAGCTTTCTTT,CASSSSQMKISEAFF
TRBJ2-3,TRBV7-9,many,TRBD2,TGTGCCAGCAGCCGGAGGACTAGCGGTTCCACAGATACGCAGTATTTT,CASSRRTSGSTDTQYF
TRBJ2-5,TRBV7-9,few,NA,TGTGCCAGCAGCTTGGAGACCCAGTACTTC,CASSLETQYF
TRBJ1-1,TRBV25-1,many,NA,TGTGCCAGCAGTCCCGGCCAGACTGAAGCTTTCTTT,CASSPGQTEAFF
TRBJ2-7,TRBV20-1,few,NA,TGCAGTGCTAGAACTGGGGGGAGCGAGCAGTACTTC,CSARTGGSEQYF
TRBJ2-7,TRBV9,many,NA,TGTGCCAGCAGCGCCTCAACGGGGGAAGTACGATACGAGCAGTACTTC,CASSASTGEVRYEQYF
TRBJ2-5,TRBV20-1,NA,NA,TGCAGTGCTCTAACAGGGCCTTCGGAGACCCAGTACTTC,CSALTGPSETQYF
TRBJ1-4,TRBV11-3,many,NA,TGTGCCAGCAGCTCAAAGCCCAGCAGTAATGAAAAACTGTTTTTT,CASSSKPSSNEKLFF
TRBJ2-1,TRBV20-1,many,NA,TGCAGTGCTAGCACTGGGAGTCCTTGGGATAATGAGCAGTTCTTC,CSASTGSPWDNEQFF
TRBJ1-1,TRBV10-2,many,NA,TGCGCCAGCAAATTGCGGGCTCACGGGAACACTGAAGCTTTCTTT,CASKLRAHGNTEAFF
TRBJ2-7,TRBV12-3/TRBV12-4,NA,NA,TGTGCCAGCAGTGCAAACAGGGCTCCACACGAGCAGTACTTC,CASSANRAPHEQYF
TRBJ1-5,TRBV20-1,NA,TRBD1,TGCAGTGCCACGGGACAGGGGGGTATTCAGCCCCAGCATTTT,CSATGQGGIQPQHF
TRBJ1-2,TRBV20-1,few,NA,TGCAGTGCTAGAGATCGAGGACAGCGTAACTATGGCTACACCTTC,CSARDRGQRNYGYTF
TRBJ2-1,TRBV7-9,NA,NA,TGTGCCAGCAGGCAAGGGTCAGAGGGCTCGTACGGTGAGCAGTTCTTC,CASRQGSEGSYGEQFF
TRBJ2-5,TRBV7-9,many,NA,TGTGCCAGCAGCTTAACGGACGGGGGGACCCAGTACTTC,CASSLTDGGTQYF
TRBJ1-2,TRBV5-6,NA,NA,TGTGCCAGCAGGTTGACAGCATATGGCTACACCTTC,CASRLTAYGYTF
TRBJ2-1,TRBV10-3,many,TRBD2,TGTGCCATCAGTGCCACTAGCGGCCCCATACCCAATGAGCAGTTCTTC,CAISATSGPIPNEQFF
TRBJ2-1,TRBV9,few,NA,TGTGCCAGCAGCGCCCCTAACAATGAGCAGTTCTTC,CASSAPNNEQFF
TRBJ2-3,TRBV7-2,NA,NA,TGTGCCAGCTCCCTGAGGGGCAGGGGTACAGATACGCAGTATTTT,CASSLRGRGTDTQYF
TRBJ2-7,TRBV5-1,many,TRBD2,TGCGCCAGCAGCTTGGATGTTAGCGGGGAAATCGAGCAGTACTTC,CASSLDVSGEIEQYF
TRBJ2-7,TRBV10-1,NA,NA,TGCGCCAGCAGGCCCTCAGGGGACTCCTACGAGCAGTACTTC,CASRPSGDSYEQYF
TRBJ2-3,TRBV30,NA,NA,TGTGCCTGGAGTGTCACAGGGGATACGCAGTATTTT,CAWSVTGDTQYF
TRBJ2-5,TRBV10-3,few,TRBD2,TGTGCCATCAGTGAGTCCAAACTAGCGGGCCAAGAGACCCAGTACTTC,CAISESKLAGQETQYF
TRBJ2-6,TRBV10-3,many,NA,TGTGCCATCAGTGAGTCTGTACTCAGGCGGGGCCGCTCTGGGGCCAACGTCCTGACTTTC,CAISESVLRRGRSGANVLTF
TRBJ2-3,TRBV20-1,few,NA,TGCAGTGCTAGTATTGTGGCTAGAGATACGCAGTATTTT,CSASIVARDTQYF
TRBJ2-2,TRBV10-3,many,TRBD2,TGTGCCATCAGTGGCGGGACTAGCGGGTCTACCGGGGAGCTGTTTTTT,CAISGGTSGSTGELFF
TRBJ1-2,TRBV4-1,NA,NA,TGCGCCAGCAGCCCAGACGGGGACTATGGCTACACCTTC,CASSPDGDYGYTF
TRBJ2-2,TRBV5-1,NA,NA,TGCGCCAGCAGCTCCGGGTCAGTATCCGAGGAGCTGTTTTTT,CASSSGSVSEELFF
TRBJ2-5,TRBV2,NA,TRBD2,TGTGCCAGCAGTGGGACTAGCGGGGGGCCTGGAGAGACCCAGTACTTC,CASSGTSGGPGETQYF
TRBJ1-1,TRBV5-1,NA,NA,TGCGCCAGCAGCTTGTCCGGCACGGGGACTGAAGCTTTCTTT,CASSLSGTGTEAFF
TRBJ1-4,TRBV27,many,NA,TGTGCCAGCAGTTTAAAGGTCAGGGGAGAAAAACTGTTTTTT,CASSLKVRGEKLFF
TRBJ2-5,TRBV4-3,few,NA,TGCGCCAGCAGCCATGGTCAAGAGACCCAGTACTTC,CASSHGQETQYF
TRBJ1-4,TRBV7-9,NA,NA,TGTGCCAGCAGCGGCTACAGGGAGATTGGTGAAAAACTGTTTTTT,CASSGYREIGEKLFF
TRBJ1-1,TRBV11-1,few,TRBD1,TGTGCCAGCAGCGATGACAGGGGAAGCTTAGGAGCTTTCTTT,CASSDDRGSLGAFF
TRBJ1-2,TRBV29-1,many,NA,TGCAGCGTTGAAGTTAGCAGAAGTAACTATGGCTACACCTTC,CSVEVSRSNYGYTF
TRBJ2-1,TRBV5-4,NA,NA,TGTGCCAGCAGGCAAAGGGACGGTAGCTCCTACAATGAGCAGTTCTTC,CASRQRDGSSYNEQFF
TRBJ2-2,TRBV6-1,many,NA,TGTGCCAGCAGTTTTGGGACGCGCGGCGGGGAGCTGTTTTTT,CASSFGTRGGELFF
TRBJ2-5,TRBV3-1,NA,NA,TGTGCCAGCAGCCGCATACGGGATCGCCAAGAGACCCAGTACTTC,CASSRIRDRQETQYF
TRBJ1-5,TRBV7-9,few,NA,TGTGCCAGCAGGACCGGGACGGGAGATAATCAGCCCCAGCATTTT,CASRTGTGDNQPQHF
TRBJ2-3,TRBV7-9,NA,NA,TGTGCCAGCAGCCGCGCCGGGGAACAGGGTCCTGCGACGCAGTATTTT,CASSRAGEQGPATQYF
TRBJ2-3,TRBV9,NA,NA,TGTGCCAGCAGCGTAGGGGTTTCGGGCGGAGCTAGCACAGATACGCAGTATTTT,CASSVGVSGGASTDTQYF
TRBJ2-7,TRBV11-2,many,TRBD1,TGTGCCAGCAGCTTTATAGGACAGGCAGCCTACGAGCAGTACTTC,CASSFIGQAAYEQYF
TRBJ1-1,TRBV29-1,NA,NA,TGCAGCGTTGGGAGACGTGGTGGGAACACTGAAGCTTTCTTT,CSVGRRGGNTEAFF
TRBJ2-7,TRBV7-9,NA,NA,TGTGCCAGCAGCTTCCCGTATTCCCCCTACGAGCAGTACTTC,CASSFPYSPYEQYF
TRBJ2-5,TRBV10-3,many,NA,TGTGCCATCAGTGAAACGAGCGGGCAAGAGACCCAGTACTTC,CAISETSGQETQYF
TRBJ2-7,TRBV10-3,many,NA,TGTGCCATCAACCGCGGGAAGACGTCCGAGCAGTACTTC,CAINRGKTSEQYF
TRBJ2-7,TRBV5-1,few,TRBD1,TGCGCCAGCAGCTCGACGGGACAGACCTACGAGCAGTACTTC,CASSSTGQTYEQYF
TRBJ2-1,TRBV27,few,TRBD1,TGTGCCAGCAGTTTTCACAGGGGTAGGAACAATGAGCAGTTCTTC,CASSFHRGRNNEQFF
TRBJ2-5,TRBV2,few,NA,TGTGCCAGCAGTGGGGGGCGTCAAGAGACCCAGTACTTC,CASSGGRQETQYF
TRBJ2-5,TRBV7-9,NA,TRBD2,TGTGCCAGCAGCTTAGTTTCTAGCGGGAGAGGAGAGACCCAGTACTTC,CASSLVSSGRGETQYF
TRBJ2-1,TRBV6-5,many,NA,TGTGCCAGCAGCCCACAGGGCCACTCCTACAATGAGCAGTTCTTC,CASSPQGHSYNEQFF
TRBJ1-2,TRBV24-1,many,NA,TGTGCCACCAGTGATTTCGGACAGTATGGCTACACCTTC,CATSDFGQYGYTF